Each of the 5 T cell receptor beta chains below was sequenced from the same sample in a study of T cell repertoires in cytomegalovirus infection. Their antigen targets remain unknown. TCRdb re-derived calls from the reads in MiXCR, one entry per CDR3 protein. This table holds about 900,000 distinct CDR3 sequences, 31% found once. This specimen consisted of cultured CD8+ T cells from PBMCs, obtained from culture after CMV antigen stimulation. These receptors all stem from a human donor in good health (CMV status not recorded). Some clones in this sample may be carry-over from other donors' samples.

There are a few counts of this clonotype. The chain carries TRBV6-2 or TRBV6-3 and TRBJ1-5; the D is unclear. The CDR3 covers 11 residues. V gave up 2 bases and J gave up 9 bases, with 5 bases separating them. The V gene's germline CDR1 is MNHEY and CDR2 SVGEGT. The CDR3 is CASSYGGPQHF. CDR3 DNA: TGTGCCAGCAGTTACGGCGGGCCCCAGCATTTT.

This clonotype was detected a few times. The chain joins TRBV3-1 to TRBJ2-1; the D is unclear. V was pared by 2 bases and J by 9 bases, with 11 bases between. Germline assignment: CDR1 LGHDT and CDR2 YNNKEL (reference sequence). The CDR3 extends over 13 amino acids. The CDR3 sequence: CASSQIGIPEQFF. As DNA, the CDR3 is TGTGCCAGCAGCCAAATAGGAATTCCTGAGCAGTTCTTC.

This chain uses TRBV14 with TRBJ2-5; D remains unclear. Germline assignment: CDR1 SGHDN and CDR2 FVKESK. This CDR3 has 15 residues. V was cut by 1 base and J by 5 bases, with 14 bases left in between. CDR3 protein: CASSQGTALRETQYF. In nucleotides, the CDR3 is TGTGCCAGCAGCCAAGGAACGGCCCTACGGGAGACCCAGTACTTC.

The chain combines TRBV7-9 with TRBJ2-5, with D perhaps matching TRBD2 (6 bases). V was clipped by 0 bases and J by 1 base, with 9 bases between them. The germline V gene has CDR1 SEHNR and CDR2 FQNEAQ (reference sequence). CDR3 length: 15 amino acids. CDR3 in amino acids: CASSLARGIQETQYF. The CDR3 DNA is TGTGCCAGCAGCTTAGCGCGGGGCATCCAAGAGACCCAGTACTTC.

V and J are TRBV6-8 and TRBJ1-2; D is unresolved. The CDR3 sequence is 11 residues long. Trimming removed 7 bases from V and 7 bases from J, with 10 bases in between. Germline V gene data show CDR1 as MNHGY and CDR2 as SAAAGT. The CDR3 loop reads CASKGGIGYTF. As DNA, the CDR3 is TGTGCCAGCAAGGGAGGTATTGGCTACACCTTC.